Included here is one T cell receptor beta chain sequence, with context. The CDR3 extends over 12 amino acids. Germline V lookup: CDR1 SGHDT, CDR2 YYEEEE. V was trimmed by 2 bases and J by 7 bases, leaving 10 bases between them. The sample originates from a study of shared clonotypes between healthy human individuals. It was 200 to 250 ng DNA, 33,000 or so T cell genomes, that sorted-subset replicate PCRs used. TCRdb's copy holds only in-frame clones and misses some; the assay was immunoSEQ multiplex PCR. The sample includes about 1.5 million clones, under 99% of them seen just once. This TCR was recovered from a man aged 30 to 45 in good health. V usage is TRBV5-6 and J usage is TRBJ2-7; TRBD2 might be the D (5 bases). The sequencing input was naive CD4+ T cells sorted from blood. Described subset: CD45RA+ positively selected. The CDR3 sequence: CASSLKRGEQYF. CDR3 DNA: TGTGCCAGCAGCTTAAAGAGAGGGGAGCAGTACTTC.